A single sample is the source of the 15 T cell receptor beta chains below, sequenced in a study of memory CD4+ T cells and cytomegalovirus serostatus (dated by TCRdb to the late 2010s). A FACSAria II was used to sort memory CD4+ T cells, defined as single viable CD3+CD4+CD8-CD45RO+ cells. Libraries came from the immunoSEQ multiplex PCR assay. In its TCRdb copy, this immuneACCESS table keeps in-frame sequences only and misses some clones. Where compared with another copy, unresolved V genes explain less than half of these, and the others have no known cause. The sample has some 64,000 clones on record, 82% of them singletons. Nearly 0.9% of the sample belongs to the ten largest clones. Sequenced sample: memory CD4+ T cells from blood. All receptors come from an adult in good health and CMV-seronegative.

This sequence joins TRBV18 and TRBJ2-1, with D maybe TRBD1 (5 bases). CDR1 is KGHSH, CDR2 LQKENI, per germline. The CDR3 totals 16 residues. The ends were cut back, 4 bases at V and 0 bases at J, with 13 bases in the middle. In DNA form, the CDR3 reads TGTGCCAGCTCACGTGACGGACACCGCTCCTACAATGAGCAGTTCTTC. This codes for CASSRDGHRSYNEQFF.

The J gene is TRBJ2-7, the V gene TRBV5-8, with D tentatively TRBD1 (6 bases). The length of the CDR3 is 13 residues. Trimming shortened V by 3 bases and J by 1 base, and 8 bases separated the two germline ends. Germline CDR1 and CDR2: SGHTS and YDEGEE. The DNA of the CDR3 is TGTGCCAGCAGCTCGGACAGTTCCTACGAGCAGTACTTC. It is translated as CASSSDSSYEQYF. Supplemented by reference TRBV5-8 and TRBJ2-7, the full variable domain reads EAGVTQSPTHLIKTRGQQATLRCSPISGHTSVYWYQQALGLGLQFLLWYDEGEERNRGNFPPRFSGRQFPNYSSELNVNALELEDSALYLCASSSDSSYEQYFGPGTRLTVT.

In nucleotides, the CDR3 is TGTGCCAGCAGTGTTCGTCAGGGGGCAACTGGAAACACCATATATTTT. Protein: CASSVRQGATGNTIYF. V usage is TRBV28 and J usage is TRBJ1-3; the match to TRBD1 covers 8 bases. The CDR3 is made up of 16 amino acids. The germline V gene encodes CDR1 MDHEN and CDR2 SYDVKM. Germline trimming cut 5 bases from V and 2 bases from J; bases unmatched to any gene: 8.

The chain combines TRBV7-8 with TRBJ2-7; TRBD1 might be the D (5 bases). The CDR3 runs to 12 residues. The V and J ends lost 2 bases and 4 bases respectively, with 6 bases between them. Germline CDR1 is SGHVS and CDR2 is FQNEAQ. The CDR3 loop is CASSLKGYEQYF. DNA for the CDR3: TGTGCCAGCAGCTTAAAGGGGTACGAGCAGTACTTC.

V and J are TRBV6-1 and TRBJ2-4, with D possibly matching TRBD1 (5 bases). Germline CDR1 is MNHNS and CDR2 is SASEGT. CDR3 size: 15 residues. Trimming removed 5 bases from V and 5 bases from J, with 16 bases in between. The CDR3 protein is CASSPDIIVQNIQYF. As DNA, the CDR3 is TGTGCCAGCAGTCCGGACATAATTGTTCAAAACATTCAGTACTTC.

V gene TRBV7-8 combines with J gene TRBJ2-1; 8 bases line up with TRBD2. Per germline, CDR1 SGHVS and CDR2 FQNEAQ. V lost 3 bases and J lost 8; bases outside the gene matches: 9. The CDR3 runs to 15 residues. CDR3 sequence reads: CASSFQTSGFDEQFF. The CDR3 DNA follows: TGTGCCAGCAGCTTTCAAACTAGCGGATTCGATGAGCAGTTCTTC.

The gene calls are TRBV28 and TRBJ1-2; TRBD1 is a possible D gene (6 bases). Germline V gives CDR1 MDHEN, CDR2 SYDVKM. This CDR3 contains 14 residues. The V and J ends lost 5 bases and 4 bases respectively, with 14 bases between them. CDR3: CASSPGGQAYGYTF. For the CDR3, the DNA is TGTGCCAGCAGTCCCGGGGGGCAGGCCTATGGCTACACCTTC.

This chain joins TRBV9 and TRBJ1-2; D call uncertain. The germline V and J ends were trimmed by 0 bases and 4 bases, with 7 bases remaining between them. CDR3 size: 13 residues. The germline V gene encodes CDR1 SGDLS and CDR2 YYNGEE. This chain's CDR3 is CASSVASGYGYTF. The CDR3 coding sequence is TGTGCCAGCAGCGTAGCCAGCGGCTATGGCTACACCTTC.

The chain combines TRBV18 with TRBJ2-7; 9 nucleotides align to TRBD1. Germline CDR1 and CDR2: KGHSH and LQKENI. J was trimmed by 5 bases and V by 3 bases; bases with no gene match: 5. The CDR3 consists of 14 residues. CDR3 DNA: TGTGCCAGCTCACCGGGACAGGGCTACCACGAGCAGTACTTC. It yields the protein CASSPGQGYHEQYF.

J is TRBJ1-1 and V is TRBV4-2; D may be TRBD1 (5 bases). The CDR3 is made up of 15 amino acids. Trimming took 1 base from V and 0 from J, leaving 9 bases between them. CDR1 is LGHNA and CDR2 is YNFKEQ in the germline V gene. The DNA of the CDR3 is TGTGCCAGCAGCCAAGTAGGACAAGTGAACACTGAAGCTTTCTTT. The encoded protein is CASSQVGQVNTEAFF.

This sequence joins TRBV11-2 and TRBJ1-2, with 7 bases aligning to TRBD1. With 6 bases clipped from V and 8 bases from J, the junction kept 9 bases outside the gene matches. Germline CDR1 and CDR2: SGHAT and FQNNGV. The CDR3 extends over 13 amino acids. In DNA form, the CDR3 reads TGTGCCAGCAGTTTTATACAGGGGCGCGGCTACACCTTC. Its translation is CASSFIQGRGYTF.

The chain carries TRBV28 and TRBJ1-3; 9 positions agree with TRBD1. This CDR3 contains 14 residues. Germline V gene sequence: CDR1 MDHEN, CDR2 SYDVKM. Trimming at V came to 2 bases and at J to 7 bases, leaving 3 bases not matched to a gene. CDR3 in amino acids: CASSLGDRGNTIYF. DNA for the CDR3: TGTGCCAGCAGTTTAGGCGACAGGGGGAACACCATATATTTT.

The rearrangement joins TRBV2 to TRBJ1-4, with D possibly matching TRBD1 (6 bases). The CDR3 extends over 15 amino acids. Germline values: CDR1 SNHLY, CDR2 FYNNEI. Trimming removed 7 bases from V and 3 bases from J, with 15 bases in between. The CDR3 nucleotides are TGTGCCAGCACCATCAACAGGGCACCTAATGAAAAACTGTTTTTT. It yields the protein CASTINRAPNEKLFF.

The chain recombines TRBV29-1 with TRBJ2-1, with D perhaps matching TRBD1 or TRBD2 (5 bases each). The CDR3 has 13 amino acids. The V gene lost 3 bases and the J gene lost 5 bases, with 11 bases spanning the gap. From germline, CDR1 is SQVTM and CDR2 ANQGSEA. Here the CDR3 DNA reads TGCAGCGTTGATTGGGACGGTCACAATGAGCAGTTCTTC. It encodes CSVDWDGHNEQFF.

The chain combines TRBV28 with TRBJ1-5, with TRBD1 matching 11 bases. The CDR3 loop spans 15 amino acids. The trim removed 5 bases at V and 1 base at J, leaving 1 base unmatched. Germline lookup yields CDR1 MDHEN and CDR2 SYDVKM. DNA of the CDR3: TGTGCCAGCAGTCGGGACAGGGGGAGCAATCAGCCCCAGCATTTT. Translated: CASSRDRGSNQPQHF.